Given below is one TCR beta chain in context. This entry belongs to a study of blood T cell repertoires in COVID-19. About the research overall: The origin of the acute and convalescent COVID-19 samples was the United States, Italy and Spain. PBMCs, B-cell-depleted T cells, or T cells were the source of the cDNA or gDNA that made up the material.

The data were produced by immunoSEQ multiplex PCR, yet TCRdb's version contains in-frame clones alone and is incomplete. The sample contains 150,000 to 200,000 clones, 75% to 85% of which appear only once. This CDR3 region has 15 residues. Individuals drawn from approximately 26 US areas were about 18 to 90 years old. Participants had their cohort set by participant-reported clinical history. This clonotype originated in a woman between 55 and 75 years old who had recovered from COVID-19. The sample taken for sequencing was PBMCs or T cells enriched from blood (not recorded which). The chain is built from TRBV21-1 and TRBJ1-1; the table's D call of TRBD1 was not tested on the DNA. TRBV21-1 is designated a pseudogene. CDR3 protein: CASLPGTRMDTEAFF. For the CDR3, the DNA is TGTGCCAGCCTACCCGGGACAAGGATGGACACTGAAGCTTTCTTT.